This TCR beta chain stems from a study of shared clonotypes between healthy human individuals (dated by TCRdb to the early 2020s). Regarding the study in general: A few men and two women, aged 18 to 49 years, made up the cohort. Per donor, three plates each were used for CD4 naive and CD4 memory, two for CD8 naive, and one for CD8 memory. Leukapheresis yielded between about 0.9 and 10 billion PBMCs per donor. To increase sequencing depth and limit assay-specific biases, TCR repertoire library preparation and sequencing were carried out by different laboratories using diverse techniques. To estimate repertoire size and how much clonotypes are shared between individuals, the study performed deep sequencing of blood TCR repertoires from five healthy adults. Points the paper makes about the study in general: Incomplete sequencing was indicated by rarefaction of sorted-subset datasets, despite the large sequencing depth. Across a handful of donors, about 5% of naive CD4, around 3.5% of naive CD8, around 2.5% of memory CD4, and 0.4% of memory CD8 clonotypes were shared. Sampling was restricted to blood, and TCR repertoires in tissue are likely to differ from TCR repertoires in blood. Naive subsets generally had larger estimated clonotype richness than memory subsets did. Because the study included a small number of donors, the genetic and exposure-history diversity represented was limited. Pairwise subsampling indicated that sequencing depth was expected to affect the degree of clonotype sharing among donors. Compared with non-shared clonotypes, clonotypes shared by all four sorted-subset donors had higher generation probabilities.

Including the terminal cysteine and phenylalanine, the CDR3 comprises 15 residues. The sequence is cut down to CDR3 DNA, 45 bases in frame from base 1. Per the germline V gene, SGHDT is the CDR1 and YYEEEE is the CDR2. V has 1 base trimmed and J has 2 bases trimmed; junction bases matching no gene number 3. Concerning this clone itself: It has no known antigen specificity. No base qualities exist here, and no much larger clone lies one base off it. Distinct nucleotide sequences in the sample also encode this CDR3.

TCR CDR3 regions were amplified from genomic DNA by multiplex PCR using the deep immunoSEQ assay. Genomic DNA extracted from each cell subset was distributed evenly over all wells of several immunoSEQ 96-well plates, and each plate served as one replicate. Each replicate PCR for sorted subsets received approximately 220 ng genomic DNA, equal to tens of thousands of T cell genomes. The purified libraries were quantified using a Qubit 3.0 fluorometer, sized with a Bioanalyzer 2100, and then quantified again using the KAPA Library Quantification kit. A separate single-read 150-cycle Illumina NextSeq 550 flow cell was used to sequence each immunoSEQ 96-well plate. The authors' pipeline ran thus. Because the immunoSEQ output included only junctional sequences and no quality scores, the filtering could not be the same as the filtering used for full-length reads. To assign V/J genes and CDR3, sequences were annotated using PyIR, a Python wrapper for IgBLAST v1.9, with IMGT germline references. Any read was removed if the V/J assignment was weak (E-value above 1e-6), the CDR3 was missing, or the read contained stop codons, out-of-frame junctions, or ambiguous translated residues. V3J clonotypes were defined by identical inferred V gene, J gene, and CDR3 amino acid sequence. To compute the percentage overlap between repertoires, the number of shared unique clonotypes was divided by the size of the smaller repertoire. Repertoire richness was assessed with RTK rarefaction, the Chao1 estimator, and Recon v2.1 estimates of unobserved clonotypes. Generation probabilities for all TCRbeta clonotypes obtained by the gDNA method from several donors were computed using OLGA. The table was pulled from immuneACCESS by TCRdb, which kept in-frame rearrangements only. Such tables lose some clones; where checked, under half of the loss comes from unresolved V genes, and the rest has no known cause. That table gives V, J and clone size, and the DNA gave D and trimming. This sample gives some 1.5 million clones in total; roughly 96% of them show up just once. The top ten clones comprise more than 0.9% of the sample.

Healthy HIV-negative adults with no recently reported acute infections or vaccinations were included as donors. Every donor was a Caucasian adult residing in Nashville, Tennessee, USA. CD4+ T cells were enriched by magnetic negative selection; naive cells were then positively selected on CD45RA, and the negative fraction formed the memory subset. After blood collection by leukapheresis, PBMCs were isolated using Ficoll-Histopaque density gradient centrifugation and then cryopreserved in the vapor phase of liquid nitrogen. Purity and quantity of every magnetically sorted T cell population were checked by analytical flow cytometry. Genomic DNA was isolated from each sorted fraction and quantified by UV absorbance on a Nanodrop 2000c.

The receptor was isolated from a man in his thirties or forties in good health. The chain was built from TRBV5-6 and TRBJ2-3; 8 central bases correspond to TRBD1. Sequenced: naive CD4+ T cells sorted from blood. Read against the paper, the sample's cell subset or site label means: CD45RA+ positively selected. The CDR3 reads as follows: CASSLTGGPTDTQYF. The DNA reads as follows: TGTGCCAGCAGCTTGACAGGGGGACCCACAGATACGCAGTATTTT.